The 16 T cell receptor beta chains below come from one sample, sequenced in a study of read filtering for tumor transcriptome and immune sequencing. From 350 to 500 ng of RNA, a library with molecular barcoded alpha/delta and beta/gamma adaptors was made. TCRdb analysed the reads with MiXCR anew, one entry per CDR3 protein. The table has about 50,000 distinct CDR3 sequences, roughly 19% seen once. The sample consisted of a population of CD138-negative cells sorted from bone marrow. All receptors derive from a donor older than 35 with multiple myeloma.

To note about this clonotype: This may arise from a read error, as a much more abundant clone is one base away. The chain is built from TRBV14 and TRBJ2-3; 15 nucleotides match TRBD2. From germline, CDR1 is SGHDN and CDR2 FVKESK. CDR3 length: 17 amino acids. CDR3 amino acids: CASGQGTSGRRADTQYF. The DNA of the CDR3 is TGTGCCAGCGGCCAAGGGACTAGCGGGAGGAGGGCAGATACGCAGTATTTT.

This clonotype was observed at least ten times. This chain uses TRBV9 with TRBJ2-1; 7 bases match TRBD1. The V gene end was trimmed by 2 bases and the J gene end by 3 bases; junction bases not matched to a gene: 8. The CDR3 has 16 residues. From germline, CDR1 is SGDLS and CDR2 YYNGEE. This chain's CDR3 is CASSVLDRAYYNEQFF. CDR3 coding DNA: TGTGCCAGCAGCGTCTTAGACAGGGCGTACTACAATGAGCAGTTCTTC.

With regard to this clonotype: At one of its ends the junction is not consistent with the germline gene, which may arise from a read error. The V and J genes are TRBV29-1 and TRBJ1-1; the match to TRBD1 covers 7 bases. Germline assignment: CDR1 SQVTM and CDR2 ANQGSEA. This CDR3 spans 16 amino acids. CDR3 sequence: CCVDFPQGGGKGVAFF. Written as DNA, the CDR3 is TGCTGCGTTGATTTCCCGCAGGGGGGAGGAAAGGGTGTAGCTTTCTTT.

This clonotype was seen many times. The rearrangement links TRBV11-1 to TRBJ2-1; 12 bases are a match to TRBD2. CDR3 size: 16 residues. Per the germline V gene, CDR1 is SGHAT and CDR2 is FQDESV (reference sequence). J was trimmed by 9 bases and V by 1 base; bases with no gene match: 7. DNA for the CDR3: TGTGCCAGCAGCTTAGATCTAGGACTAGCGGGAAGTGAGCAGTTCTTC. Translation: CASSLDLGLAGSEQFF.

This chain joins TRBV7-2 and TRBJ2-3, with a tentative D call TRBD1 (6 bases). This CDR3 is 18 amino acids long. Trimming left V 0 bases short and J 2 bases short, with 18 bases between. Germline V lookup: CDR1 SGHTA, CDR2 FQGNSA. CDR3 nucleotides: TGTGCCAGCAGCTTAGCGCCAAACACCATGGGGGCCACAGATACGCAGTATTTT. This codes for CASSLAPNTMGATDTQYF.

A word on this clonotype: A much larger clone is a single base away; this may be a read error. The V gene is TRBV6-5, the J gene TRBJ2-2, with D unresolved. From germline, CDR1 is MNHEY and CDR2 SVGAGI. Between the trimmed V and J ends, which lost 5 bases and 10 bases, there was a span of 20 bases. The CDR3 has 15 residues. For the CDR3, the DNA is TGTGCCAGCAGTCCAGAACCGGTTTTAGTCAAGGAGCTGTTTTTT. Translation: CASSPEPVLVKELFF.

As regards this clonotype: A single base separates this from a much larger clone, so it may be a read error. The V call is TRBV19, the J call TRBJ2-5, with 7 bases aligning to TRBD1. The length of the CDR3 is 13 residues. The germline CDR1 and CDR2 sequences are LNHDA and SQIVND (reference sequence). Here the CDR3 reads CATQRDRQETQHF. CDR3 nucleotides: TGTGCCACCCAACGGGACAGACAAGAGACCCAGCACTTC.

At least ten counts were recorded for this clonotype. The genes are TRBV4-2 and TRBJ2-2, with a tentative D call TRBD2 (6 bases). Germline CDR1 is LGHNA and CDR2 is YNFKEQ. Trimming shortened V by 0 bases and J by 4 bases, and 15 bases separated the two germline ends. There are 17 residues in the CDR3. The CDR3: CASSQDLGGGVTGELFF. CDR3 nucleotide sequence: TGTGCCAGCAGCCAAGATCTGGGGGGAGGTGTCACCGGGGAGCTGTTTTTT.

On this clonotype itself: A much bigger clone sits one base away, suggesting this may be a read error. The CDR3 DNA is TGCAGTGCTTCAGGGCGCAGAGAGACCCAGTACTTC. Translated, it gives CSASGRRETQYF. This chain links TRBV20-1 with TRBJ2-5, with D tentatively TRBD1 (5 bases). CDR1 and CDR2 from the germline V gene are DFQATT and SNEGSKA (reference sequence). This CDR3 has 12 amino acids. Trimming shortened V by 5 bases and J by 4 bases, and 11 bases separated the two germline ends.

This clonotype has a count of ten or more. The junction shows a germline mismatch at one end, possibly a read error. CDR3 loop: CASSLEGGTHNERFF. The CDR3 DNA is TGCGCCAGCAGCTTGGAAGGCGGGACCCACAATGAGCGGTTCTTC. This chain joins TRBV5-1 and TRBJ2-1, with D maybe TRBD2 (6 bases). The CDR3 is 15 residues long. Germline CDR1 SGHRS, CDR2 YFSETQ.

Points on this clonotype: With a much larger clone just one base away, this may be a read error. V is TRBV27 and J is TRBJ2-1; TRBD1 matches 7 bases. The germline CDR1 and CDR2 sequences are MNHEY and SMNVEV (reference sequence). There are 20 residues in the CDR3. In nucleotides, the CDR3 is TGTGCCATCAGTTCTCCGGGACAGCGACAAAAGCGATTCTCCTACAATGAGCAGTTCTTC. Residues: CAISSPGQRQKRFSYNEQFF.

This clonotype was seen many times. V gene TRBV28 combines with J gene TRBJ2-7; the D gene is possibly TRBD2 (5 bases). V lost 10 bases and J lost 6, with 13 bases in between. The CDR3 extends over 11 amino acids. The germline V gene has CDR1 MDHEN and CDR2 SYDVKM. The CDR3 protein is CAIRRGGEQYF. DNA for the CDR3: TGTGCCATACGACGGGGTGGCGAGCAGTACTTC.

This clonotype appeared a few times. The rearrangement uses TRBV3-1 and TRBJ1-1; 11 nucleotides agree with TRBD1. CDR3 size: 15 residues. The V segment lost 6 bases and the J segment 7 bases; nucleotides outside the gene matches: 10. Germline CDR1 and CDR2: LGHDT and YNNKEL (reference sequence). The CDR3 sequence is CASSHRTGGFGEAFF. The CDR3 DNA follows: TGTGCCAGCAGTCATCGGACAGGGGGCTTCGGTGAAGCTTTCTTT.

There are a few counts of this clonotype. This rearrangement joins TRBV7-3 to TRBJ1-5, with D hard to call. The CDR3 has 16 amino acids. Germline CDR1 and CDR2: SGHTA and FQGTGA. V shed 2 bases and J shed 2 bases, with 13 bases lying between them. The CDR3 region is CASSLFPTSCNQPQHF. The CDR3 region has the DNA TGTGCCAGCAGCTTATTTCCTACTTCATGCAATCAGCCCCAGCATTTT.

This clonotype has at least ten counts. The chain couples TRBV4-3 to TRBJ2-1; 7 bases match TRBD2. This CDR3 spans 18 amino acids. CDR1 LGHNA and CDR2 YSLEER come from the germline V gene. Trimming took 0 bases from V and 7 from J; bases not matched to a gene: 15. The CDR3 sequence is CASSQEAPGGRVKNEQFF. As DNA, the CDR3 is TGCGCCAGCAGCCAAGAGGCCCCGGGCGGGAGAGTGAAAAATGAGCAGTTCTTC.

CDR3 sequence reads: CASSPGTSPSPYEQYF. Here the CDR3 DNA reads TGTGCCAGTAGTCCTGGGACCTCTCCGTCCCCCTACGAGCAGTACTTC. This sequence joins TRBV19 and TRBJ2-7, with D perhaps being TRBD1 or TRBD2 (5 bases each). Trimming left V 5 bases short and J 2 bases short, with 19 bases between. Germline-derived CDR1 and CDR2 are LNHDA and SQIVND (reference sequence). The CDR3 length is 16 residues.